The entry below gives a single TCR beta chain sequence along with its context. Its antigen remains unidentified. No much larger clone exists at a distance of one base, and base qualities are not known. The collaborating institutions used their own protocols to collect whole blood in K2EDTA tubes. For TCRbeta analysis, collaborator samples were shipped as frozen whole blood, as isolated PBMCs, or as DNA extracted from either sample type. The immunoSEQ Assay, a bias-controlled multiplex PCR, was used to amplify TCRbeta CDR3 regions from genomic DNA. The study's own analysis went as follows. The number of nucleated cells in each sample was estimated by amplification of reference gene primers within the assay. To quantify the absolute abundance of each unique TCRbeta CDR3 rearrangement, sequence reads were collapsed and filtered. Productive Simpson clonality was computed per sample as the square root of Simpson's diversity index over productive rearrangements. This is the immuneACCESS table as TCRdb keeps it, with only in-frame sequences that have V and J called. A part of the clones is gone; compared with another copy, unresolved V genes explain less than half, and the rest is unexplained. V and J calls and clone size are as listed in that table; D and trimming were resolved from the DNA. Across this sample there are under 300,000 clones, with over 75% seen only once. More than 9.5% of the sample goes to the ten largest clones.

The entry originates in a study of blood T cell repertoires in COVID-19 (dated by TCRdb to the early 2020s). Broadly, across the study: Samples from collaborators originated in the United States, Italy and Spain and spanned both the acute and convalescent phases of COVID-19. Sample metadata almost always included a de-identified subject ID, COVID-19 status, age in years and sex. Samples were obtained from the ongoing ImmuneRACE study (first 160 participants) and from some 1,200 subjects provided by 6 global collaborators. The material from the prospective study consisted of cDNA or gDNA derived from T cells, B-cell-depleted T cells, or PBMCs. The repertoires were released in a freely available public database meant as a resource for research on the immune response to SARS-CoV-2. Where available, HLA class I and class II types were taken from metadata supplied by the sample provider and were not determined by assay-based typing. Deeply sampled blood TCRbeta repertoires from subjects exposed to, actively infected with, or recovered from COVID-19 were included in the dataset. Summary of the overall study and its limitations: The quantity of clinical and demographic metadata differed by source and by participant and was supplied without curation.

Taken from cysteine to phenylalanine, the CDR3 has 15 residues. This entry keeps only the CDR3 DNA: 45 bases, framed from base 1. V trim: 1 base; J trim: 3 bases; unmatched bases: 5. From the germline V gene (reference sequence), CDR1 is LNHDA and CDR2 is SQIVND. The receptor was isolated from a woman in her seventies with acute or convalescent COVID-19. The source material was peripheral blood. The V and J segments used are TRBV19 and TRBJ2-7, with 8 bases matching TRBD1. This receptor has the CDR3 CASSIAWDRRYEQYF. The nucleotide sequence reads as follows: TGTGCCAGTAGTATAGCTTGGGACAGGCGCTACGAGCAGTACTTC.